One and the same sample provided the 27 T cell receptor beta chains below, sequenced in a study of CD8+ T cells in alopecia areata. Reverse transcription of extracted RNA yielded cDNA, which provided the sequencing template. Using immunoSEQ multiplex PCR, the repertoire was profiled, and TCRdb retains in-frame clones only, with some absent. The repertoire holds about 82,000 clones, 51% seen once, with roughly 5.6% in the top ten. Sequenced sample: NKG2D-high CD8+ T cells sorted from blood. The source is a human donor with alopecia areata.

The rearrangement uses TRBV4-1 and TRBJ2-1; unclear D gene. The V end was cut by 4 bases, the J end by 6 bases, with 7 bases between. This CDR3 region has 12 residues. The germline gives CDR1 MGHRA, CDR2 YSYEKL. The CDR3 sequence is CASSPSRNEQFF. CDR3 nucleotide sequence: TGCGCCAGCAGCCCTTCCCGCAATGAGCAGTTCTTC.

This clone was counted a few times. The CDR3 sequence is CASSLSTGELRGKTQYF. The CDR3 nucleotides read TGTGCCAGCAGTTTATCAACCGGGGAATTAAGAGGGAAGACCCAGTACTTC. The chain recombines TRBV28 with TRBJ2-5; D is possibly TRBD2 (5 bases). The germline V and J ends were trimmed by 1 base and 6 bases, with 21 bases remaining between them. Per the germline V gene, CDR1 is MDHEN and CDR2 is SYDVKM. The CDR3 spans 17 residues.

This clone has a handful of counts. The DNA for the CDR3 is TGTGCCAGCAGTTTTCCCAAGAGAGTCCTTCCCCATCAGCCCCAGCATTTT. It yields the protein CASSFPKRVLPHQPQHF. V and J are TRBV28 and TRBJ1-5; D call uncertain. CDR1 MDHEN and CDR2 SYDVKM come from the germline V gene. V lost 3 bases and J 5 bases, leaving 20 bases between the germline ends. This CDR3 has 17 residues.

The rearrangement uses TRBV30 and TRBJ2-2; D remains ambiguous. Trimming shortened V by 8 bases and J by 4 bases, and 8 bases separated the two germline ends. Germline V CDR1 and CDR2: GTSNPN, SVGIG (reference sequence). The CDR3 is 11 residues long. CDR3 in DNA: TGTGCCGGCCATGTCACCGGGGAGCTGTTTTTT. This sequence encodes CAGHVTGELFF. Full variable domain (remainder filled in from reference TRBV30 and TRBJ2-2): SQTIHQWPATLVQPVGSPLSLECTVEGTSNPNLYWYRQAAGRGLQLLFYSVGIGQISSEVPQNLSASRPQDRQFILSSKKLLLSDSGFYLCAGHVTGELFFGEGSRLTVL.

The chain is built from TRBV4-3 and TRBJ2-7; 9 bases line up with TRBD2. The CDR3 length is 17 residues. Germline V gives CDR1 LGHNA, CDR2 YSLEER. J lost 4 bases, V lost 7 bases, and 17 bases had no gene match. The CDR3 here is CASTPSLMTSGTYEQYF. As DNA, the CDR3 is TGCGCCAGCACCCCCTCCCTCATGACTAGCGGAACGTACGAGCAGTACTTC.

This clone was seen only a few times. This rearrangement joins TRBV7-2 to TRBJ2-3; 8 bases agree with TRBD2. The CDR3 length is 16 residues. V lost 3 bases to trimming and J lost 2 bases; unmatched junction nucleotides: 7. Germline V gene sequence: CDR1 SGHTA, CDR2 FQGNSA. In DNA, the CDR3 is TGTGCCAGCAGCTTTCCGGCGGGGGGTGTCACAGATACGCAGTATTTT. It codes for CASSFPAGGVTDTQYF.

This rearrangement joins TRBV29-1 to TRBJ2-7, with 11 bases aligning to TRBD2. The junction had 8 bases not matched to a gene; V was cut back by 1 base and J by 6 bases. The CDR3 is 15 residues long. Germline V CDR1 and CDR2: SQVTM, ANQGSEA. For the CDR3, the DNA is TGCAGCGTTGAAGGTAGCGGGGGGGACCTCTCCGAGCAGTACTTC. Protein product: CSVEGSGGDLSEQYF.

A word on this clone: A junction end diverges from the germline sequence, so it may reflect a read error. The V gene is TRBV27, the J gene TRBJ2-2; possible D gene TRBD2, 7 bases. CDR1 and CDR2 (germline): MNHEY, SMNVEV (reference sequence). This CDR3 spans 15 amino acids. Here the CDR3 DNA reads TGTGCCAGCAGCTTAGGGGGGGCGAAAACCGGGGAGCTGTTTTTT. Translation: CASSLGGAKTGELFF.

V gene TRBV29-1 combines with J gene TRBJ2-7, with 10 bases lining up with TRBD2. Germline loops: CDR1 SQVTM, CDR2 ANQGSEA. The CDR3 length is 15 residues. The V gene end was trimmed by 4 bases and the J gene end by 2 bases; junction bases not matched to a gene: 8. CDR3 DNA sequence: TGCAGCGTTGTAGCTAGCGGGAGTGAGCCCTACGAGCAGTACTTC. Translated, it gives CSVVASGSEPYEQYF.

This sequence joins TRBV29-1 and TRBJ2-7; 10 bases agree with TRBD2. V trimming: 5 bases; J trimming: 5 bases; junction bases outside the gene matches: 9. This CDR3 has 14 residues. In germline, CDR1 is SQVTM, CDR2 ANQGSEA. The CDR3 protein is CSVSWLAGDHEQYF. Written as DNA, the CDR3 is TGCAGCGTTTCATGGCTAGCGGGGGACCACGAGCAGTACTTC.

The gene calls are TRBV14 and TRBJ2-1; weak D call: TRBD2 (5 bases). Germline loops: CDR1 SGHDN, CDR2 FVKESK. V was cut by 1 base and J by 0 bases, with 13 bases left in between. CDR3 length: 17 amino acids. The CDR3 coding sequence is TGTGCCAGCAGCCAAGGAAGAGCGGCCAGCTCCTACAATGAGCAGTTCTTC. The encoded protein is CASSQGRAASSYNEQFF.

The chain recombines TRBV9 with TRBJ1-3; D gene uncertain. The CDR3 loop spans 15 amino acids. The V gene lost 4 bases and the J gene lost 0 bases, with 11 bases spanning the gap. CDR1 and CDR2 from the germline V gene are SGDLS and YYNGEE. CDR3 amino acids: CASSTDVSSGNTIYF. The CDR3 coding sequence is TGTGCCAGCAGCACTGACGTGAGCTCTGGAAACACCATATATTTT.

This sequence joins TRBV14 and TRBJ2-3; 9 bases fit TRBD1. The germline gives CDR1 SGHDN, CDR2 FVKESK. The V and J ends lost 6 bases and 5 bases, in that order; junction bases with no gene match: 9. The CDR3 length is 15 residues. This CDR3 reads CASSHGTGLGDTQYF. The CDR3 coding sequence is TGTGCCAGCAGTCACGGGACAGGGCTAGGAGATACGCAGTATTTT.

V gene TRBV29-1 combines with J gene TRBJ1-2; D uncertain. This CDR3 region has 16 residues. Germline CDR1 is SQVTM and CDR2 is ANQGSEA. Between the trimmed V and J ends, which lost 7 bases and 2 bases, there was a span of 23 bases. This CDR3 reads CSADPLPRGGNYGYTF. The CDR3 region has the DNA TGCAGCGCTGATCCGCTTCCTCGGGGAGGAAACTATGGCTACACCTTC.

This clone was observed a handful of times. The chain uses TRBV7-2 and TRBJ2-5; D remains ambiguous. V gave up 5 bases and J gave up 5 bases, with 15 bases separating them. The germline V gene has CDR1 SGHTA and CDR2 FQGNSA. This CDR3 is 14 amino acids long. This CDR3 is CASSPESGRETQYF. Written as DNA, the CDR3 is TGTGCCAGCAGCCCTGAAAGTGGCAGGGAGACCCAGTACTTC.

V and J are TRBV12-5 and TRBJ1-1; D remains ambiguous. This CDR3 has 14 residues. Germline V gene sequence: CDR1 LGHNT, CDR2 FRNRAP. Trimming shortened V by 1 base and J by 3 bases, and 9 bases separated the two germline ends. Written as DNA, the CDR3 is TGTGCTAGTGGTTTGGCGACGGCCTACACTGAAGCTTTCTTT. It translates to CASGLATAYTEAFF.

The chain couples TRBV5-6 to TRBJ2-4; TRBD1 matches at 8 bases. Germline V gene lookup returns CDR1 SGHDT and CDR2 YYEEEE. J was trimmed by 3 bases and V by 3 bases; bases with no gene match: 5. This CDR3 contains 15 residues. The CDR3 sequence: CASSSADRDKNIQYF. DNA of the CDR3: TGTGCCAGCAGCTCCGCGGACAGGGACAAAAACATTCAGTACTTC.

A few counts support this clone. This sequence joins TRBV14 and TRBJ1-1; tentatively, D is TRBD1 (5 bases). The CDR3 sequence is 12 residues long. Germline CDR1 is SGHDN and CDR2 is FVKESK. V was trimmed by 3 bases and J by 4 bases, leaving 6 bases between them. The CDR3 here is CASSHGGTEAFF. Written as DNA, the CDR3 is TGTGCCAGCAGCCACGGGGGCACTGAAGCTTTCTTT.

CDR3 sequence: CASSFLGTEYF. The CDR3 nucleotides read TGTGCCAGCAGTTTTCTGGGAACGGAGTACTTC. The genes are TRBV27 and TRBJ2-7; no clear D gene. In germline, CDR1 is MNHEY, CDR2 SMNVEV (reference sequence). CDR3 length equals 11 residues. V lost 3 bases, J lost 11 bases, and 11 bases lay in between.

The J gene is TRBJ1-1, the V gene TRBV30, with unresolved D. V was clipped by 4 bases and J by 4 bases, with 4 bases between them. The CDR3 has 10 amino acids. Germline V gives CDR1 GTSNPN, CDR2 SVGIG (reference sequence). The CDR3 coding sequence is TGTGCCTGGAAGAGCACTGAAGCTTTCTTT. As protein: CAWKSTEAFF.

The chain's CDR3 is CASADTDTQYF. The CDR3 nucleotides are TGTGCCAGCGCGGACACAGATACGCAGTATTTT. The chain combines TRBV27 with TRBJ2-3; D unclear. CDR1 is MNHEY and CDR2 is SMNVEV in the germline V gene (reference sequence). Trimming left V 8 bases short and J 2 bases short, with 5 bases between. CDR3 size: 11 residues.

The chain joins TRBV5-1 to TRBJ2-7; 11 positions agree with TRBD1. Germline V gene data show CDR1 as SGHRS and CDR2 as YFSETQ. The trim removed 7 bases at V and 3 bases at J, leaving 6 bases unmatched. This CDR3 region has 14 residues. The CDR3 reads CASGTGTGGYEQYF. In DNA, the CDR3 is TGCGCCAGCGGCACCGGGACAGGGGGCTACGAGCAGTACTTC.

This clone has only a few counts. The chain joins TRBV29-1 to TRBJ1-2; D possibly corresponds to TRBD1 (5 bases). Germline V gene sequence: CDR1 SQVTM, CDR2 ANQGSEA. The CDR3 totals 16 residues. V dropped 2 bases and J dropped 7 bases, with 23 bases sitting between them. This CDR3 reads CSVEISMHDSGFGYTF. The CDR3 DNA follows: TGCAGCGTTGAAATTAGTATGCATGACAGCGGTTTTGGCTACACCTTC. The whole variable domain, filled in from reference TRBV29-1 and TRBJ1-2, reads SAVISQKPSRDICQRGTSLTIQCQVDSQVTMMFWYRQQPGQSLTLIATANQGSEATYESGFVIDKFPISRPNLTFSTLTVSNMSPEDSSIYLCSVEISMHDSGFGYTFGSGTRLTVV.

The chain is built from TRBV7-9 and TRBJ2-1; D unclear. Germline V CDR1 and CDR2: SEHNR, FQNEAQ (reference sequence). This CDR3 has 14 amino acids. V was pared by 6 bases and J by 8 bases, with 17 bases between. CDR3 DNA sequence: TGTGCCAGCAGTCCAATCCGTAGGAGCGATGAGCAGTTCTTC. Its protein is CASSPIRRSDEQFF.

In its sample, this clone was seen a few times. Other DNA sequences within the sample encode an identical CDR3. DNA of the CDR3: TGCAGCGTAGCGGGGGGAAGCTCCTACGAGCAGTACTTC. It codes for CSVAGGSSYEQYF. V is TRBV29-1 and J is TRBJ2-7, with 9 nucleotides matching TRBD2. The CDR3 consists of 13 residues. The V and J ends lost 6 bases and 0 bases, in that order; junction bases with no gene match: 3. Germline V gene data show CDR1 as SQVTM and CDR2 as ANQGSEA.

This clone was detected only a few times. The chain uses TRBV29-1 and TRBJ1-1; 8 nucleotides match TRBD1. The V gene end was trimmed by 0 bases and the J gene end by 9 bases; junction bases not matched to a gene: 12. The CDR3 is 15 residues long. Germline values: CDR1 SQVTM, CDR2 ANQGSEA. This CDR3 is CSVEDNTVGQGKAFF. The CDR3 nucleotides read TGCAGCGTTGAAGACAACACGGTTGGACAGGGTAAAGCTTTCTTT.

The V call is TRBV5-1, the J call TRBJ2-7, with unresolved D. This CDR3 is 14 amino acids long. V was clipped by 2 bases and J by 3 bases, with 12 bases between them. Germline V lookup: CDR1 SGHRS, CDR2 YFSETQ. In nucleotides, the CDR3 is TGCGCCAGCAGCTTTAGGCTCGGAGACTACGAGCAGTACTTC. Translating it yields CASSFRLGDYEQYF.